These 18 T cell receptor beta chains share one sample of origin, sequenced in a study of cytomegalovirus exposure and HLA in healthy donors. PCR used 60 Vbeta primers and 13 Jbeta primers. Only in-frame clones appear in the TCRdb table, and some are missing; sequencing was by immunoSEQ multiplex PCR. This table has 150,000 or so clones, less than 85% appearing once. The material sequenced was PBMCs. The receptors come from a woman aged 55-70 years in good health and CMV-seropositive.

The J gene is TRBJ1-1, the V gene TRBV7-9, with 9 bases matching TRBD1. J was trimmed by 3 bases and V by 3 bases; bases with no gene match: 5. This CDR3 contains 15 residues. CDR1 and CDR2 from the germline V gene are SEHNR and FQNEAQ (reference sequence). CDR3 sequence reads: CASSFDRGYYTEAFF. CDR3 coding DNA: TGTGCCAGCAGCTTCGACAGGGGGTATTACACTGAAGCTTTCTTT.

This clone occurred a few times. The V call is TRBV5-1, the J call TRBJ2-5; TRBD1 agrees at 9 bases. CDR1 and CDR2 (germline): SGHRS, YFSETQ. The CDR3 contains 14 residues. V shed 5 bases and J 4 bases; nucleotides not matched to a gene: 6. The DNA for the CDR3 is TGCGCCAGCAGGGCCGGGACAGGGTTAGAGACCCAGTACTTC. Protein product: CASRAGTGLETQYF.

V is TRBV10-3 and J is TRBJ2-5, with a possible D match to TRBD2 (6 bases). Germline CDR1 ENHRY, CDR2 SYGVKD. The CDR3 consists of 17 residues. The V and J ends lost 0 bases and 1 base respectively, with 15 bases between them. CDR3 sequence (DNA): TGTGCCATCAGTGAGTCGGAGCGGGCATACTCCCAAGAGACCCAGTACTTC. Translation: CAISESERAYSQETQYF.

This clone was detected a few times. The rearrangement joins TRBV6-5 to TRBJ2-3; possible D gene TRBD2, 5 bases. V dropped 2 bases and J dropped 0 bases, with 12 bases sitting between them. Germline V gene sequence: CDR1 MNHEY, CDR2 SVGAGI. This CDR3 is 16 amino acids long. The CDR3 reads CASSYQGRPSTDTQYF. The CDR3 DNA sequence: TGTGCCAGCAGTTACCAAGGGAGACCCAGCACAGATACGCAGTATTTT.

The gene calls are TRBV9 and TRBJ2-7; TRBD2 matches 9 bases. The CDR3 has 16 residues. The V gene end was trimmed by 4 bases and the J gene end by 3 bases; junction bases not matched to a gene: 11. The V gene's germline CDR1 is SGDLS and CDR2 YYNGEE. The CDR3 region is CASSPGLGLADYEQYF. Here the CDR3 DNA reads TGTGCCAGCAGCCCCGGATTGGGACTAGCCGACTACGAGCAGTACTTC.

J is TRBJ2-2 and V is TRBV28; weak D call: TRBD1 (5 bases). The CDR3 runs 15 residues. Deletions cut 7 bases from V and 6 bases from J, with 18 bases between. The V gene's germline CDR1 is MDHEN and CDR2 SYDVKM. DNA of the CDR3: TGTGCCAGCACCAGGACACCCCCCTCCGCCGGGGAGCTGTTTTTT. Translation: CASTRTPPSAGELFF.

This clone has only one observation. The V call is TRBV5-1, the J call TRBJ2-5; a possible D gene is TRBD2 (5 bases). The CDR3 is 14 residues long. Germline lookup yields CDR1 SGHRS and CDR2 YFSETQ. V was clipped by 10 bases and J by 7 bases, with 23 bases between them. CDR3: CASGEESLRGTQYF. CDR3 coding DNA: TGCGCCTCAGGAGAGGAGTCACTACGGGGGACCCAGTACTTC.

The chain employs TRBV28 and TRBJ2-7, with 7 bases that match TRBD1. The CDR3 contains 14 residues. With 4 bases clipped from V and 3 bases from J, the junction kept 6 bases outside the gene matches. Germline CDR1 and CDR2: MDHEN and SYDVKM. CDR3 sequence (DNA): TGTGCCAGCAGTTCGGACAGGATACGCTACGAGCAGTACTTC. Translated: CASSSDRIRYEQYF.

The chain has TRBV6-1 and TRBJ2-1; TRBD2 aligns across 10 bases. With 7 bases clipped from V and 4 bases from J, the junction kept 7 bases outside the gene matches. The CDR3 is 15 amino acids. In germline, CDR1 is MNHNS, CDR2 SASEGT. In DNA form, the CDR3 reads TGTGCCAGCACTCGGACTAGCGGAGATTACAATGAGCAGTTCTTC. Amino acids: CASTRTSGDYNEQFF.

The chain uses TRBV7-8 and TRBJ2-7; TRBD2 agrees at 9 bases. This CDR3 spans 15 amino acids. In germline, CDR1 is SGHVS, CDR2 FQNEAQ. J lost 5 bases, V lost 3 bases, and 8 bases had no gene match. DNA of the CDR3: TGTGCCAGCAGCTTGCGGGAGGGCCGGGTTAACGAGCAGTACTTC. This gives the protein CASSLREGRVNEQYF. Full variable domain (rest looked up from reference TRBV7-8 and TRBJ2-7): GAGVSQSPRYKVAKRGQDVALRCDPISGHVSLFWYQQALGQGPEFLTYFQNEAQLDKSGLPSDRFFAERPEGSVSTLKIQRTQQEDSAVYLCASSLREGRVNEQYFGPGTRLTVT.

The rearrangement uses TRBV30 and TRBJ1-2; 9 bases agree with TRBD1. Germline CDR1 reads GTSNPN; CDR2 reads SVGIG (reference sequence). This CDR3 region has 14 residues. With V trimmed by 6 bases and J by 1 base, 6 bases remained unmatched. The CDR3 here is CACFGTGLNYGYTF. CDR3 DNA sequence: TGTGCCTGTTTTGGGACAGGGCTTAACTATGGCTACACCTTC. The full variable domain, completed using reference TRBV30 and TRBJ1-2, is SQTIHQWPATLVQPVGSPLSLECTVEGTSNPNLYWYRQAAGRGLQLLFYSVGIGQISSEVPQNLSASRPQDRQFILSSKKLLLSDSGFYLCACFGTGLNYGYTFGSGTRLTVV.

The chain couples TRBV4-2 to TRBJ2-7, with TRBD2 matching over 8 bases. J was trimmed by 2 bases and V by 1 base; bases with no gene match: 4. The CDR3 covers 15 residues. Per the germline V gene, CDR1 is LGHNA and CDR2 is YNFKEQ. The CDR3 is CASSQAGGPTYEQYF. The CDR3 DNA is TGTGCCAGCAGCCAAGCGGGAGGGCCCACCTACGAGCAGTACTTC.

The genes are TRBV4-1 and TRBJ1-1, with TRBD1 as a possible D gene (5 bases). Looked up from germline, CDR1 is MGHRA and CDR2 is YSYEKL. This CDR3 comprises 15 residues. V gave up 3 bases and J gave up 5 bases, with 16 bases separating them. CDR3: CASSQWDSLGTEAFF. CDR3 bases: TGCGCCAGCAGCCAGTGGGACTCCCTGGGGACTGAAGCTTTCTTT.

This chain links TRBV27 with TRBJ2-1; TRBD2 matches at 7 bases. V lost 4 bases to trimming and J lost 6 bases; unmatched junction nucleotides: 6. Germline V gene lookup returns CDR1 MNHEY and CDR2 SMNVEV (reference sequence). The CDR3 loop spans 14 amino acids. The CDR3 DNA reads TGTGCCAGCAGTTATAGACTAGCTTCCAATGAGCAGTTCTTC. This sequence encodes CASSYRLASNEQFF.

This chain uses TRBV5-6 with TRBJ1-6; D call uncertain. The CDR3 has 15 residues. Germline-derived CDR1 and CDR2 are SGHDT and YYEEEE. Trimming stripped 6 bases from V and 5 bases from J, with 15 bases between. The CDR3 sequence: CASTRLAGDNSPLHF. The CDR3, as DNA: TGTGCCAGCACCCGTCTAGCGGGCGATAATTCACCCCTCCACTTT.

The chain couples TRBV12-5 to TRBJ1-1, with a tentative D call TRBD1 (6 bases). CDR3 size: 12 residues. The germline CDR1 and CDR2 sequences are LGHNT and FRNRAP. V lost 0 bases to trimming and J lost 8 bases, with 7 bases between them. CDR3 coding DNA: TGTGCTAGTGGTTTGGTCGACAGGGAAGCTTTCTTT. Protein product: CASGLVDREAFF.

This clone was counted only a few times. The chain employs TRBV18 and TRBJ2-3; D possibly corresponds to TRBD2 (5 bases). Germline values: CDR1 KGHSH, CDR2 LQKENI. V was shortened by 2 bases and J by 0 bases, with 9 bases between the two germline ends. CDR3 length: 15 residues. CDR3 region: CASSPNERSTDTQYF. The CDR3 DNA reads TGTGCCAGCTCACCAAACGAGCGGAGCACAGATACGCAGTATTTT.

V gene TRBV10-1 combines with J gene TRBJ1-5; tentatively, D is TRBD1 (5 bases). V was clipped by 2 bases and J by 9 bases, with 11 bases between them. Germline CDR1 reads WNHNN; CDR2 reads SYGVQD (reference sequence). This CDR3 contains 13 residues. CDR3 residues: CASSETGLRPQHF. CDR3 DNA sequence: TGCGCCAGCAGTGAGACAGGTCTAAGGCCCCAGCATTTT.